The clone carrying this T cell receptor (beta chain) was detected a few times. From the RT-PCR reads, TCRdb called clonotypes with MiXCR, one entry per CDR3 protein. Here the sample spans about a million distinct CDR3 sequences, about a sixth being singletons. The data belong to a study of patients and donors after allogeneic stem cell transplantation. Trimming removed 4 bases at V and 4 bases at J, with 10 bases between. This CDR3 comprises 13 residues. Germline assignment: CDR1 MNHEY and CDR2 SMNVEV (reference sequence). The clonotype comes from a human donor who was either an allogeneic HSCT recipient or a stem cell or donor lymphocyte infusion donor (not recorded which). It is not recorded whose cells these are; they may come from a transplant donor. The source material was blood, either unsorted or a sorted T cell fraction (not recorded which). The chain has TRBV27 and TRBJ1-1, with D maybe TRBD1 (6 bases). The CDR3 region is CASSSYRVTEAFF. The DNA of the CDR3 is TGTGCCAGCAGTTCATACAGGGTCACTGAAGCTTTCTTT.